This TCR beta chain was sequenced during a study of type 1 regulatory T cells. Study information: T-allo10 is a Tr1-enriched, alloantigen-specific CD4 T cell product made in vitro.

Regarding this clonotype: Its specificity is not known.

One entry per CDR3 protein results from TCRdb running MiXCR on the reads. Here the sample spans roughly 25,000 distinct CDR3 sequences, around 70% being singletons. Graft donor-derived T-allo10 cells were described as host-alloantigen-specific, anergic, and alloantigen-specifically suppressive. Germline trimming cut 4 bases from V and 0 bases from J; bases unmatched to any gene: 2. The germline gives CDR1 MRHNA, CDR2 SNTAGT. The CDR3 has 15 amino acids. Sequencing was performed on cultured T cells, either the whole culture or a sorted T cell fraction (not recorded which). As for subset: Tr1-enriched cell product generated in vitro against host alloantigens. This clonotype originated in a human donor in good health. J is TRBJ2-1 and V is TRBV6-4, with 8 bases matching TRBD2. CDR3 DNA sequence: TGTGCCAGCAGTGCAAGCGGGGGCTCCTACAATGAGCAGTTCTTC. Translated: CASSASGGSYNEQFF.